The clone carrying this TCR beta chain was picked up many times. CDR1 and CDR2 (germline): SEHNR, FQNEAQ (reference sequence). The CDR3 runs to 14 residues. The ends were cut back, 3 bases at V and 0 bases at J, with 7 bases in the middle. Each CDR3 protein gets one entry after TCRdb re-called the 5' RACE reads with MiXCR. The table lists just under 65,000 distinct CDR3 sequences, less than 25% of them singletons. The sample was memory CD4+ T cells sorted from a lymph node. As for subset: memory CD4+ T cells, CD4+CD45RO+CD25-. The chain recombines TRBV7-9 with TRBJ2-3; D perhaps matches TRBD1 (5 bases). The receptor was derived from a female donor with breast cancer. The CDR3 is CASSFDSSTDTQYF. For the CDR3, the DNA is TGTGCCAGCAGCTTTGACAGCAGCACAGATACGCAGTATTTT.